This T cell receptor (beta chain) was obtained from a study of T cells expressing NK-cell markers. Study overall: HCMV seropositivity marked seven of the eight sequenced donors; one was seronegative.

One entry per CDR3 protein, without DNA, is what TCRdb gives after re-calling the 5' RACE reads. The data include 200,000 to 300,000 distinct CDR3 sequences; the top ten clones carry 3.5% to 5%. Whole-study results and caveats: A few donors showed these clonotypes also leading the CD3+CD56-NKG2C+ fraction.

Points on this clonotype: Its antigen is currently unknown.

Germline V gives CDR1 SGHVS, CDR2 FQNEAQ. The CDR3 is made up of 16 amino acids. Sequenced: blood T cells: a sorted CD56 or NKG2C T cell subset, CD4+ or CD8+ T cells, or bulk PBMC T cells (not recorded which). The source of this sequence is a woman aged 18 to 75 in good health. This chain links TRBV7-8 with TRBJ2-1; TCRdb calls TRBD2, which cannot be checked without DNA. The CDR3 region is CASSLFVAGGPYEQFF.